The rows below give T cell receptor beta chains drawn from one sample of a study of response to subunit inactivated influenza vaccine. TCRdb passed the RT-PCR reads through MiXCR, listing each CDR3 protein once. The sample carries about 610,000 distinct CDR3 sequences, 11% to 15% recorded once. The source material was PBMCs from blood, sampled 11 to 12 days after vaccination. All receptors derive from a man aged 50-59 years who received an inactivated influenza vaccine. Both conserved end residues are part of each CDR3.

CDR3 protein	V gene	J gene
CASSPQQGMGGYTF	TRBV7-2	TRBJ1-2
CASSPLAGEGNEQFF	TRBV6-4	TRBJ2-1
CASSQDLMGEWNEQFF	TRBV4-3	TRBJ2-1
CASMGQGTPRYGYTF	TRBV2	TRBJ1-2
CASRRTGGSYEQYF	TRBV12-3/TRBV12-4	TRBJ2-7
CASSLLGANMGNQPQHF	TRBV5-5	TRBJ1-5
CASSLDPGTISIYEQFF	TRBV5-1	TRBJ2-1
CASSLPLHTDTQYF	TRBV11-2	TRBJ2-3
CASSLGSQNTGDLFF	TRBV12-3/TRBV12-4	TRBJ2-2
CASSLGRSSFTGELFF	TRBV5-1	TRBJ2-2
CASGIMTGAKNIQYF	TRBV6-1	TRBJ2-4
CASSPWTAAAGYTF	TRBV12-3/TRBV12-4	TRBJ1-2
CASSLETWGETQYF	TRBV12-3/TRBV12-4	TRBJ2-5
CASEYSGQSPSRGYTF	TRBV25-1	TRBJ1-2
CASSSPLSTGVLNSPLHF	TRBV28	TRBJ1-6
CASSEMAGDTGELFF	TRBV6-1	TRBJ2-2
CASSQDQSWDEQYF	TRBV3-1	TRBJ2-7
CASRRGGILADTIYF	TRBV6-1	TRBJ1-3
CASSYPRTGSPGELFF	TRBV6-5	TRBJ2-2
CASSTAGLGETQYF	TRBV7-3	TRBJ2-5
CSVELIGGGQQETQYF	TRBV29-1	TRBJ2-5
CASSFLGSQPQHF	TRBV28	TRBJ1-5
CASSQEDRDTPTQYF	TRBV4-1	TRBJ2-3
CSVATRVSTEAFF	TRBV29-1	TRBJ1-1
CASSYDIAEAGIYGYTF	TRBV7-2	TRBJ1-2
CSAQRGGYEQYF	TRBV20-1	TRBJ2-7
CSADREATGELFF	TRBV29-1	TRBJ2-2
CATGTRGTDTQYF	TRBV24-1	TRBJ2-3
CASSQPQRGDEQFF	TRBV4-1	TRBJ2-1
CASSVGDRPYEQYF	TRBV4-1	TRBJ2-7
CSARVTASTDTQYF	TRBV20-1	TRBJ2-3
CASSLGQQNEKLFF	TRBV5-1	TRBJ1-4
CASSLPGQRPRFFSEAFF	TRBV4-1	TRBJ1-1
CAWRDGATQYF	TRBV30	TRBJ2-5
CASSSTSASYNEQFF	TRBV9	TRBJ2-1
CASSPSEGRYGYTF	TRBV11-2	TRBJ1-2
CASSYGPANTEAFF	TRBV6-5	TRBJ1-1
CASRYGTDTQYF	TRBV9	TRBJ2-3
CASTLTDGPYEQYF	TRBV7-2	TRBJ2-7
CASSLGTFLSGANVLTF	TRBV5-1	TRBJ2-6
CSVFLFNEQFF	TRBV29-1	TRBJ2-1
CSARPSAETYEQYF	TRBV20-1	TRBJ2-7
CAIGRDRGRTDTQYF	TRBV10-3	TRBJ2-3
CASSSAGGHYNEQFF	TRBV7-3	TRBJ2-1
CASSEPGTVYQPQHF	TRBV2	TRBJ1-5
CSVLKLAGGGIYEQFF	TRBV29-1	TRBJ2-1
CSVIVSPNTGELFF	TRBV29-1	TRBJ2-2
CASSLAGVFTDTQYF	TRBV28	TRBJ2-3
CASSAGALQYF	TRBV25-1	TRBJ2-4
CASSLVGTENYGYTF	TRBV5-8	TRBJ1-2
CSATGRSSYNEQFF	TRBV20-1	TRBJ2-1
CSAKQETQYF	TRBV20-1	TRBJ2-5
CSVSYSGQGYNEQFF	TRBV29-1	TRBJ2-1
CASRPQLLPEQFF	TRBV2	TRBJ2-1
CASRTGTANYGYTF	TRBV28	TRBJ1-2